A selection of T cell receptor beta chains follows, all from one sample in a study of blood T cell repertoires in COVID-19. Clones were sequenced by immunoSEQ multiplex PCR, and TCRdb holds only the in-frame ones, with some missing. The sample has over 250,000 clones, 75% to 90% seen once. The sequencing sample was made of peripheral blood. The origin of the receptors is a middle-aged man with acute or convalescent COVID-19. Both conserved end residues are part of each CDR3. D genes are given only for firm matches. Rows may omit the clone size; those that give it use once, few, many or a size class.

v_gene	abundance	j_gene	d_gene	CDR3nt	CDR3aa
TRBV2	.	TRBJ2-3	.	TGTGCCAGCAAGTACGAGGGTACGCAGTATTTT	CASKYEGTQYF
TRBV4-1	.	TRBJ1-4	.	TGCGCCAGCAGCCAAGCTGTACGGGGTGGAGATGAAAAACTGTTTTTT	CASSQAVRGGDEKLFF
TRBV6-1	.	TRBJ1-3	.	TGTGCCAGCAGTGAAGCGGAGGCCCGCTCTGGAAACACCATATATTTT	CASSEAEARSGNTIYF
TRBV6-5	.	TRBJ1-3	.	TGTGCCAGCAGTTATTCCGGGAGCTCTGGAAACACCATATATTTT	CASSYSGSSGNTIYF
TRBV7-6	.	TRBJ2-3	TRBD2	TGTGCCAGCAGCAGGGTGACTAGCGGCGGGTCCGGTACGCAGTATTTT	CASSRVTSGGSGTQYF
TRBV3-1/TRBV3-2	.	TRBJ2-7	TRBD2	TGTGCCAGCAGCCAATCCAGGGACTACGCTCACGAGCAGTACTTC	CASSQSRDYAHEQYF
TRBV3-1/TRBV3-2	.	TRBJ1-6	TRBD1	TGTGCCAGCAGCGAACAGGGGGCCTTTTATTCACCCCTCCACTTT	CASSEQGAFYSPLHF
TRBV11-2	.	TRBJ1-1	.	TGTGCCAGCAGCTTAGCAGGGAACACTGAAGCTTTCTTT	CASSLAGNTEAFF
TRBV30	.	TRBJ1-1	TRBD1	TGTGCCTGGAATCCGAGGGGGCGGTTCACTGAAGCTTTCTTT	CAWNPRGRFTEAFF
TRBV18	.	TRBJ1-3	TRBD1	TGTGCCAGCTCACCTATTCCCCGCAGACAGGGATCGGATAGAGGTGGAAACACCATATATTTT	CASSPIPRRQGSDRGGNTIYF
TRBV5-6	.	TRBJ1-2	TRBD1	TGTGCCAGCAGCTCGAGGACAGGGAGCGGCTACACCTTC	CASSSRTGSGYTF
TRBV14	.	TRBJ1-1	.	TGTGCCAGCAGCCGAGGGAGGAACACTGAAGCTTTCTTT	CASSRGRNTEAFF
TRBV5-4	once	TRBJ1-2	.	TGTGCCAGCAGCTCGACAGCCGACTATGGCTACACCTTC	CASSSTADYGYTF
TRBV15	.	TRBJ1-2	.	TGTGCCACCAGCAGAGTAGGAGAGTGGGTCTATGGCTACACCTTC	CATSRVGEWVYGYTF
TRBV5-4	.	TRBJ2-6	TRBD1	TGTGCCGGAGGACAGGGCCTTGCTGGGGCCAACGTCCTGACTTTC	CAGGQGLAGANVLTF
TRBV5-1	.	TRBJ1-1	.	TGCGCCAGCAGCTTGGGCCACAGGGTGAACACTGAAGCTTTCTTT	CASSLGHRVNTEAFF
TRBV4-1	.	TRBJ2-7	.	TGCGCCAGCAGCCAAGAAAGCGGTCCCAGCTCCTACGAGCAGTACTTC	CASSQESGPSSYEQYF
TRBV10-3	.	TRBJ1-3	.	TGTGCCATCAGTGCACAGGGCCCGAGCTCTGGAAACACCATATATTTT	CAISAQGPSSGNTIYF
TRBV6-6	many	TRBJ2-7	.	TGTGCCAGCAGTTCAAACAAATACTACGAGCAGTACTTC	CASSSNKYYEQYF
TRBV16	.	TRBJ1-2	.	TGTGCCAGCAGCCAAACGGGCGGGGCAGGGAGATCTCTCTTC	CASSQTGGAGRSLF
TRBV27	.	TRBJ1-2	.	TGTGCCAGCAGTTTTGTTGGCGGAGACTATGGCTACACCTTC	CASSFVGGDYGYTF
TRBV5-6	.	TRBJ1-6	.	TGTGCCAGCAGCCTACGGGGGGGAAGGGGATCCTATAATTCACCCCTCCACTTT	CASSLRGGRGSYNSPLHF
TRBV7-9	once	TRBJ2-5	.	TGTGCCAGCAGCTTAGACGGAGCAGAAGAGACCCAGTACTTC	CASSLDGAEETQYF
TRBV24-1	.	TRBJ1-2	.	TGTGCCACCAGTGATCCCCTCGGTGGCTACACCTTC	CATSDPLGGYTF
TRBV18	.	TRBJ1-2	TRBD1	TGTGCCAGCTCACCGGACAGGGGGTATGGCTACACCTTC	CASSPDRGYGYTF
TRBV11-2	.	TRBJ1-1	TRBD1	TGTGCCAGCAGCTCCCGGACAGGAATGAACACTGAAGCTTTCTTT	CASSSRTGMNTEAFF
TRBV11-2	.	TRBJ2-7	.	TGTGCCAGCAGCTTAGTGGTTACTGGACAATCCTACGAGCAGTACTTC	CASSLVVTGQSYEQYF
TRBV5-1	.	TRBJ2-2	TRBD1	TGCGCCAGCAGCTGGGGACAGGGTAAAAGAACCGGGGAGCTGTTTTTT	CASSWGQGKRTGELFF
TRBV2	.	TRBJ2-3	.	TGTGCCAGCAGTGAAGCGCACGGGTACGATACGCAGTATTTT	CASSEAHGYDTQYF
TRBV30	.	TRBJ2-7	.	TGTGCCTGGAGCGTCTCCGGGTCTCTCGAGCAGTACTTC	CAWSVSGSLEQYF
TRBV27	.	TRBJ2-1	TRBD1	TGTGCCAGCAGTTTCGGGACAGGGTGGAATGAGCAGTTCTTC	CASSFGTGWNEQFF
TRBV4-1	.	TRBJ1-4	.	TGCGCCAGCAGCCAAGATAGGAGGGTGGGGGTGTCTAATGAAAAACTGTTTTTT	CASSQDRRVGVSNEKLFF
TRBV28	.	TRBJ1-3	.	TGTGCCAGCAGTTCCCTGGGAGGGGGAAACACCATATATTTT	CASSSLGGGNTIYF
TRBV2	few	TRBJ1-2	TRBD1	TGTGCCACAACCGGGACAGGGGACTACGGCTACACCTTC	CATTGTGDYGYTF
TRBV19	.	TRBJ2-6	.	TGTGCCAGCTCGAGCGGCTCTGGGGCCAACGTCCTGACTTTC	CASSSGSGANVLTF
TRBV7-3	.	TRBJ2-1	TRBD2	TGTGCCAGCAGCCCAGGGACTAGCGGGGTCAATGAGCAGTTCTTC	CASSPGTSGVNEQFF
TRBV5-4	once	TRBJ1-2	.	TGTGCCAGCAGCCCCGTAGGCAGGGTGAGGTATGGCTACACCTTC	CASSPVGRVRYGYTF
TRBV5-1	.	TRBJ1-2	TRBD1	TGCGCCAGCAGCGACACAGGGGATGGCTACACCTTC	CASSDTGDGYTF
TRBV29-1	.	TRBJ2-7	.	TGCAGCGTTGGGGACTCCCTGAGGGAGCAGTACTTC	CSVGDSLREQYF
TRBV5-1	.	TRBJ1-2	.	TGCGCCAGCAAGCTTGAGGGAGGCTACACCTTC	CASKLEGGYTF
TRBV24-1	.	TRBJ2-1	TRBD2	TGTGCCACCAGCAGTACTAGCGGGGCGGGAAATGAGCAGTTCTTC	CATSSTSGAGNEQFF
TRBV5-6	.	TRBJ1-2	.	TGTGCCAGCAGCTTGGGAGGGGGAATTAACTATGGCTACACCTTC	CASSLGGGINYGYTF
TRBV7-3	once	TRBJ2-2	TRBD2	TGTGCCAGCAGCGGTAGCGGGAACCAAGGCACCGGGGAGCTGTTTTTT	CASSGSGNQGTGELFF
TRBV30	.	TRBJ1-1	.	TGTGCCTGGAGCCTCCAGGGATACACTGAAGCTTTCTTT	CAWSLQGYTEAFF
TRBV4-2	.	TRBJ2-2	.	TGTGCCAGCAGCCAAGCGGCGGGGGCGAGGACCGGGGAGCTGTTTTTT	CASSQAAGARTGELFF
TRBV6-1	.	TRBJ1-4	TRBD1	TGTGCCAGCAGTGAAACAACAGGGGGCGATGAAAAACTGTTTTTT	CASSETTGGDEKLFF